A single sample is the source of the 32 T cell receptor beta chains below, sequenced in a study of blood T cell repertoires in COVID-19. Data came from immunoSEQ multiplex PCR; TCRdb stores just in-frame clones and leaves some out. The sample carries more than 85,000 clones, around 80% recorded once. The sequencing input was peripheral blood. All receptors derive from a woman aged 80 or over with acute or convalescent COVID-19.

CDR3 amino acids: CASGDLGGKGYEQYF. CDR3 in DNA: TGTGCCAGCGGCGACCTAGGGGGCAAGGGCTACGAGCAGTACTTC. The V gene is TRBV11-2, the J gene TRBJ2-7; 7 bases line up with TRBD1. V lost 8 bases, J lost 3 bases, and 13 bases stayed unmatched. Germline loops: CDR1 SGHAT, CDR2 FQNNGV. This CDR3 contains 15 residues.

CDR3 protein: CASSITDYSYEQYF. The CDR3 DNA is TGTGCCAGTAGTATAACAGATTACTCCTACGAGCAGTACTTC. This chain uses TRBV19 with TRBJ2-7; D remains ambiguous. The CDR3 runs 14 residues. Between the trimmed V and J ends, which lost 2 bases and 0 bases, there was a span of 8 bases. In germline, CDR1 is LNHDA, CDR2 SQIVND (reference sequence).

The CDR3 DNA sequence: TGTGCCAGCAGTTGGGACAGCACCTACGAGCAGTACGTC. It translates to CASSWDSTYEQYV. V gene TRBV2 combines with J gene TRBJ2-7; 7 bases fit TRBD1. The CDR3 consists of 13 residues. Germline V gene data show CDR1 as SNHLY and CDR2 as FYNNEI. J was trimmed by 2 bases and V by 5 bases; bases with no gene match: 3.

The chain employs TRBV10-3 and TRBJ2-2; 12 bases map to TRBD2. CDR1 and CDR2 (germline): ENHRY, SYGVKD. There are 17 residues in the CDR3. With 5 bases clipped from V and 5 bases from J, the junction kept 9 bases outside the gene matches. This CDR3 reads CAISSSGRAGGTGELFF. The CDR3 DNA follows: TGTGCCATCAGTTCTAGCGGGAGGGCCGGAGGGACCGGGGAGCTGTTTTTT.

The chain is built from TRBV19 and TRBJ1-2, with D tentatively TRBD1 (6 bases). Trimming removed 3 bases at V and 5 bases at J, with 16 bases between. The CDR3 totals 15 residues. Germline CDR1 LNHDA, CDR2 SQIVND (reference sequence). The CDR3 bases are TGTGCCAGTAGTATGACAGGACTCGGTGATTATGGCTACACCTTC. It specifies CASSMTGLGDYGYTF.

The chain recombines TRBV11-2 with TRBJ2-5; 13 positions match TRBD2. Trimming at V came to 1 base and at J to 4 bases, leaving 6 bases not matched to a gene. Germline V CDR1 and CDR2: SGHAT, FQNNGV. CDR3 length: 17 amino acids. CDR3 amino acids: CASSLGSGLAGVETQYF. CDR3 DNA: TGTGCCAGCAGCTTAGGAAGTGGACTAGCGGGAGTAGAGACCCAGTACTTC. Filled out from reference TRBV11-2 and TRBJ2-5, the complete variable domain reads EAGVAQSPRYKIIEKRQSVAFWCNPISGHATLYWYQQILGQGPKLLIQFQNNGVVDDSQLPKDRFSAERLKGVDSTLKIQPAKLEDSAVYLCASSLGSGLAGVETQYFGPGTRLLVL.

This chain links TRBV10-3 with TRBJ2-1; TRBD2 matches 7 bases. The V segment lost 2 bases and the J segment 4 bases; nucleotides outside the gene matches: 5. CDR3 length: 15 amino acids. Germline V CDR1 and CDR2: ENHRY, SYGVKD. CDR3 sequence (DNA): TGTGCCATCAGTGAGACGGAGGGAGGGTACAATGAGCAGTTCTTC. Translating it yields CAISETEGGYNEQFF.

This CDR3 is CASSLVDSGRFADEQYF. Written as DNA, the CDR3 is TGTGCCAGCAGCTTAGTCGATAGCGGAAGATTCGCCGACGAGCAGTACTTC. The chain has TRBV11-3 and TRBJ2-7; perhaps TRBD2 as D (6 bases). Germline V CDR1 and CDR2: SGHNT, YENEEA. The CDR3 is 17 amino acids. The V end was cut by 1 base, the J end by 5 bases, with 21 bases between.

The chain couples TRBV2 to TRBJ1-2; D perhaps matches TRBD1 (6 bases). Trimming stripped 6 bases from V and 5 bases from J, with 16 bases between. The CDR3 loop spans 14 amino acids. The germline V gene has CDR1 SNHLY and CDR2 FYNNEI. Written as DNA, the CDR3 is TGTGCCAGCAGCCGGGGGGGGCCCATATATGGCTACACCTTC. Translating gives CASSRGGPIYGYTF.

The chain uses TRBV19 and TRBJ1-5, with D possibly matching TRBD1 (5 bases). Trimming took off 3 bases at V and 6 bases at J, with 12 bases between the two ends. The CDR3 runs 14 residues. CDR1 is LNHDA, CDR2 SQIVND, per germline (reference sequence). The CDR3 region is CASSIGGSGQPQHF. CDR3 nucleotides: TGTGCCAGTAGTATTGGGGGGTCAGGTCAGCCCCAGCATTTT.

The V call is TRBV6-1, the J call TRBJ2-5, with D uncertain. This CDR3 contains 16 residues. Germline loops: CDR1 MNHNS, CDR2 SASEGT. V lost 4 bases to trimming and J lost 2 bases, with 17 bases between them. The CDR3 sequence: CASSGPKLRSQETQYF. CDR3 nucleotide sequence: TGTGCCAGCAGTGGCCCTAAGCTGCGATCGCAAGAGACCCAGTACTTC.

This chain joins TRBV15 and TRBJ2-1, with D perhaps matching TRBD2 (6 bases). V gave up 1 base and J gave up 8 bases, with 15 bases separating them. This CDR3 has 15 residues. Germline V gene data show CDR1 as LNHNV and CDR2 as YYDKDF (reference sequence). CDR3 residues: CATSRVRGGVDEQFF. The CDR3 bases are TGTGCCACCAGCAGAGTTCGAGGAGGGGTCGATGAGCAGTTCTTC. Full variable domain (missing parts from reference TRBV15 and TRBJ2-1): DAMVIQNPRYQVTQFGKPVTLSCSQTLNHNVMYWYQQKSSQAPKLLFHYYDKDFNNEADTPDNFQSRRPNTSFCFLDIRSPGLGDTAMYLCATSRVRGGVDEQFFGPGTRLTVL.

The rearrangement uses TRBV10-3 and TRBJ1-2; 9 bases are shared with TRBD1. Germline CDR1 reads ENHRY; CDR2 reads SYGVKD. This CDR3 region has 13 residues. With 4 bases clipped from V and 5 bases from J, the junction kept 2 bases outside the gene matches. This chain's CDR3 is CAISVGQGYGYTF. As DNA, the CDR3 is TGTGCCATCAGTGTGGGACAGGGATATGGCTACACCTTC.

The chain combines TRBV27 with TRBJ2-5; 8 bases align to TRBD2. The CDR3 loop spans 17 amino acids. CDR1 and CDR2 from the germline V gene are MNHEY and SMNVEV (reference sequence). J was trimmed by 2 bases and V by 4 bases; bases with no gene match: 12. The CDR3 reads CASSSLTAGGRQETQYF. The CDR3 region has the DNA TGTGCCAGCAGTTCTCTTACGGCGGGAGGTAGGCAAGAGACCCAGTACTTC.

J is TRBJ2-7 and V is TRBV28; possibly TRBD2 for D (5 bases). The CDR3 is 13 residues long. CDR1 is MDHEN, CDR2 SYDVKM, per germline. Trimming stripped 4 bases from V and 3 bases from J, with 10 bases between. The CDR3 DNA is TGTGCCAGCAGTTCTCAGGACTTCTACGAGCAGTACGTC. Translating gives CASSSQDFYEQYV.

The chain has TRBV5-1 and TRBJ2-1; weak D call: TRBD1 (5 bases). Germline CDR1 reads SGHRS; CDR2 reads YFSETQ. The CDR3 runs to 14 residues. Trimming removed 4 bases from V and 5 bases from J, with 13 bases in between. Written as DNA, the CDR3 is TGCGCCAGCAGCGAGCAGGGTAATAACAATGAGCAGTTCTTC. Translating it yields CASSEQGNNNEQFF.

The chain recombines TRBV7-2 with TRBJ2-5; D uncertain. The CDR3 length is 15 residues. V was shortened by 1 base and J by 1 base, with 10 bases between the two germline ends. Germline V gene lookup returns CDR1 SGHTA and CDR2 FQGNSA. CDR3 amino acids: CASSLGAGTQETQYF. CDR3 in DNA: TGTGCCAGCAGCTTAGGTGCAGGTACCCAAGAGACCCAGTACTTC.

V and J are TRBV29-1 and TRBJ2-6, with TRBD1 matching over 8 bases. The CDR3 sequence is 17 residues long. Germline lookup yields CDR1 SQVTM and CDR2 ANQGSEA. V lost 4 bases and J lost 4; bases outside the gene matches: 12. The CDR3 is CSVAETGAPPGANVLTF. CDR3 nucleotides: TGCAGCGTTGCGGAGACAGGGGCCCCCCCCGGGGCCAACGTCCTGACTTTC.

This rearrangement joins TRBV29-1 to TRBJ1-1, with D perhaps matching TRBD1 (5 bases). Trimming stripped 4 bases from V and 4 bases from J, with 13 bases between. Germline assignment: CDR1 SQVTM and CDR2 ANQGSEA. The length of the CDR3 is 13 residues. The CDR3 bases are TGCAGCGTTGTACGGGACGGGGGCACTGAAGCTTTCTTT. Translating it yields CSVVRDGGTEAFF. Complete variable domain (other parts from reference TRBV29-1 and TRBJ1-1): SAVISQKPSRDICQRGTSLTIQCQVDSQVTMMFWYRQQPGQSLTLIATANQGSEATYESGFVIDKFPISRPNLTFSTLTVSNMSPEDSSIYLCSVVRDGGTEAFFGQGTRLTVV.

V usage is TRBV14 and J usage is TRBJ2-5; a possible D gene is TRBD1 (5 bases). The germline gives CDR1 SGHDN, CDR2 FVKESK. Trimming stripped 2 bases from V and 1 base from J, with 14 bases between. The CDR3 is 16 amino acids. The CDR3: CASSQPGHTGQETQYF. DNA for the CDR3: TGTGCCAGCAGCCAACCAGGTCATACAGGCCAAGAGACCCAGTACTTC.

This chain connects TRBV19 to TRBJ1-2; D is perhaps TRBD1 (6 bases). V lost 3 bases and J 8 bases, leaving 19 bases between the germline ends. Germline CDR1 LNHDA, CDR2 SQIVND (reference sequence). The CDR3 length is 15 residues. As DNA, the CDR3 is TGTGCCAGTAGTATGTTGGCAGGGACCACAGGGGGCTACACCTTC. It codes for CASSMLAGTTGGYTF.

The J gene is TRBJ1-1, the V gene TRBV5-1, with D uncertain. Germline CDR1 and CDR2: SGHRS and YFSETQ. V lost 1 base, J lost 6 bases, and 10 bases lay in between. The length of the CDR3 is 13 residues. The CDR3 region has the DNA TGCGCCAGCAGCTTGACATTGGCGGCTGAAGCTTTCTTT. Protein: CASSLTLAAEAFF.

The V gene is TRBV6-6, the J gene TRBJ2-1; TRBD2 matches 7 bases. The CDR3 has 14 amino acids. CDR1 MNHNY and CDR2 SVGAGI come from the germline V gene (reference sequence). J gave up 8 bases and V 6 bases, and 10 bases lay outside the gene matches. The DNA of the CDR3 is TGTGCCAGCAGCAAGCGGGGAGGGGTCCATGAGCAGTTCTTC. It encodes CASSKRGGVHEQFF.

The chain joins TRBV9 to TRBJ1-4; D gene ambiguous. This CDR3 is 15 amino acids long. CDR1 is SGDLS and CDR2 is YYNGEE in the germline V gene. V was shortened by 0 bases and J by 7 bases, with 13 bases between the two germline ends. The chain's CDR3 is CASSVEGTRGEKLFF. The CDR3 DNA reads TGTGCCAGCAGCGTAGAAGGTACCCGAGGTGAAAAACTGTTTTTT.

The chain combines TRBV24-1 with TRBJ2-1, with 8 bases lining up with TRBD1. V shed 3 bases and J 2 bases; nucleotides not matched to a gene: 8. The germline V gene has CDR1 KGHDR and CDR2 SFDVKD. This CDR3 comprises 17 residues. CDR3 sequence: CATSDHPGQVAYNEQFF. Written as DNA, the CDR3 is TGTGCCACCAGTGATCATCCGGGACAGGTGGCCTACAATGAGCAGTTCTTC.

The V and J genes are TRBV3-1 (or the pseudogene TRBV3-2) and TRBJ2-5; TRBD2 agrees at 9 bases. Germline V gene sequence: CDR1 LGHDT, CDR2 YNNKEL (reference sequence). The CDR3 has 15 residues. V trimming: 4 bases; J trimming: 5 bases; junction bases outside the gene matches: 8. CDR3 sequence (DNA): TGTGCCAGCAGCCCCCCGGGACTAGCCCGCGAGACCCAGTACTTC. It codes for CASSPPGLARETQYF.

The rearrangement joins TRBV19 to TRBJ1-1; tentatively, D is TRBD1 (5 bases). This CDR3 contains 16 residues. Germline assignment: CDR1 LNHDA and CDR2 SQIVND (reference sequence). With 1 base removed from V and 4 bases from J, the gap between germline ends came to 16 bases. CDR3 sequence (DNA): TGTGCCAGTAGTATAGGTCCGGGGGGAAGGAGCACTGAAGCTTTCTTT. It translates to CASSIGPGGRSTEAFF.

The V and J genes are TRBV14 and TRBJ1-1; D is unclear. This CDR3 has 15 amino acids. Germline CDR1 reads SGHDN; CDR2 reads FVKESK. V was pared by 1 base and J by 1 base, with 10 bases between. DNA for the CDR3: TGTGCCAGCAGCCAAGTCAGACTGAGGAACACTGAAGCTTTCTTT. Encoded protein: CASSQVRLRNTEAFF.

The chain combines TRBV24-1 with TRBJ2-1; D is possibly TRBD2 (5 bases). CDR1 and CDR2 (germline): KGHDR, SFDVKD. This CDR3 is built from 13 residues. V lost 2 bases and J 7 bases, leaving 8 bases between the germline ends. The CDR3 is CATSDSRGNEQFF. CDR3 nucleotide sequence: TGTGCCACCAGTGATTCTAGAGGGAATGAGCAGTTCTTC.

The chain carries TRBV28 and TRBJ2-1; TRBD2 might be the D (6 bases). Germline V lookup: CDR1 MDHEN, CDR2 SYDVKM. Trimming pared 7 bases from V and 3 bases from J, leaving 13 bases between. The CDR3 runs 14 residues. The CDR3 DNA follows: TGTGCCAGCACTTCCGGGACTTACTACAATGAGCAGTTCTTC. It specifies CASTSGTYYNEQFF.

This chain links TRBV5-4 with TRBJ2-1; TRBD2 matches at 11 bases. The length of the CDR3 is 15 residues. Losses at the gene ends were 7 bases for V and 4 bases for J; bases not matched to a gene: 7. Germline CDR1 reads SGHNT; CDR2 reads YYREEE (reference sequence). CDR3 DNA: TGTGCCAGCGGAACCGGGACTAGCGGATACAATGAGCAGTTCTTC. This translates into CASGTGTSGYNEQFF.

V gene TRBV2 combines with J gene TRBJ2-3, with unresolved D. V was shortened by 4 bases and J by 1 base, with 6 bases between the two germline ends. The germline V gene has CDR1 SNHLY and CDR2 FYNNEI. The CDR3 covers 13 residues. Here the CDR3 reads CASSVVGTDTQYF. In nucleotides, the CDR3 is TGTGCCAGCAGTGTAGTAGGCACAGATACGCAGTATTTT.